The entry below gives a single TCR beta chain sequence along with its context. Method: immunoSEQ multiplex PCR; TCRdb's copy keeps in-frame clones and lacks some. The repertoire has roughly 120,000 clones, more than 70% of them found once; the top ten carry less than 3%. The data belong to a study of control samples from healthy donors and cancer patients. The ends were cut back, 0 bases at V and 1 base at J, with 6 bases in the middle. The CDR3 runs to 15 residues. CDR1 and CDR2 from the germline V gene are MNHNY and SVGAGI (reference sequence). Sequencing input: blood. This sequence joins TRBV6-6 and TRBJ2-2; perhaps TRBD1 as D (6 bases). This receptor was taken from an older woman in good health. The CDR3 protein is CASSYSDRNTGELFF. CDR3 in DNA: TGTGCCAGCAGTTACTCGGACAGGAACACCGGGGAGCTGTTTTTT.